The 17 T cell receptor beta chains given below trace back to one sample, sequenced in a study of memory CD8 T cells in hepatitis C reinfection. The repertoire was sequenced with immunoSEQ multiplex PCR; TCRdb's copy has only in-frame clones and lacks some. The profile shows 50,000 or so clones, roughly 90% of them singletons. Time point described: pre-reinfection, 55 to 20 weeks before reinfection detection. TCR sequencing was done directly ex vivo on sorted cells, without expansion in vitro. Sequenced input: naive CD8+ T cells sorted from blood. The origin of the receptors is a young man with hepatitis C virus infection.

This clone was seen only once. The CDR3 protein is CASSSSSLANEQFF. In DNA form, the CDR3 reads TGCGCCAGCAGCTCGTCCTCTCTAGCGAATGAGCAGTTCTTC. This chain uses TRBV5-1 with TRBJ2-1; maybe TRBD2 (6 bases). The CDR3 has 14 residues. In germline, CDR1 is SGHRS, CDR2 YFSETQ. Deletions cut 3 bases from V and 7 bases from J, with 14 bases between.

This chain connects TRBV5-4 to TRBJ1-4; D might be TRBD1 (5 bases). There are 18 residues in the CDR3. Germline loops: CDR1 SGHNT, CDR2 YYREEE (reference sequence). The germline V and J ends were trimmed by 4 bases and 0 bases, with 19 bases remaining between them. CDR3 DNA: TGTGCCAGCAGCCCTACCGCCGGCGGGGCGGCAACTAATGAAAAACTGTTTTTT. Translation gives CASSPTAGGAATNEKLFF.

The sample holds one count of this clone. The V and J genes are TRBV10-1 and TRBJ2-3; D is undetermined. V lost 4 bases and J lost 0, with 8 bases in between. Germline CDR1 and CDR2: WNHNN and SYGVQD (reference sequence). This CDR3 contains 14 residues. CDR3 protein: CASSVRTSTDTQYF. The CDR3 coding sequence is TGCGCCAGCAGTGTTAGAACTAGCACAGATACGCAGTATTTT.

This chain joins TRBV28 and TRBJ2-7, with TRBD2 matching over 7 bases. The CDR3 is 15 amino acids. Unmatched junction bases numbered 15, after V lost 10 bases and J lost 3 bases. Germline CDR1 and CDR2: MDHEN and SYDVKM. The CDR3 reads CATLRDGGTLYEQYF. In nucleotides, the CDR3 is TGTGCCACCCTTAGGGACGGGGGGACCCTCTACGAGCAGTACTTC.

The J gene is TRBJ2-7, the V gene TRBV28, with D tentatively TRBD1 (6 bases). There are 13 residues in the CDR3. CDR1 and CDR2 from the germline V gene are MDHEN and SYDVKM. With 7 bases removed from V and 0 bases from J, the gap between germline ends came to 10 bases. The CDR3 sequence: CASTLQGSYEQYF. Here the CDR3 DNA reads TGTGCCAGCACCTTACAGGGCTCCTACGAGCAGTACTTC.

The chain employs TRBV13 and TRBJ2-7; TRBD2 is a possible D gene (5 bases). V lost 6 bases and J 4 bases, leaving 13 bases between the germline ends. Germline V CDR1 and CDR2: PRHDT, FYEKMQ (reference sequence). This CDR3 has 13 amino acids. The CDR3 sequence: CASSPPGSYEQYF. CDR3 nucleotides: TGTGCCAGCAGTCCGCCTGGGAGTTACGAGCAGTACTTC. The entire variable domain, with the rest obtained from reference TRBV13 and TRBJ2-7, is as follows: AAGVIQSPRHLIKEKRETATLKCYPIPRHDTVYWYQQGPGQDPQFLISFYEKMQSDKGSIPDRFSAQQFSDYHSELNMSSLELGDSALYFCASSPPGSYEQYFGPGTRLTVT.

This chain joins TRBV11-2 and TRBJ2-1; D perhaps matches TRBD2 (7 bases). Germline lookup yields CDR1 SGHAT and CDR2 FQNNGV. The CDR3 has 16 amino acids. V was clipped by 1 base and J by 7 bases, with 17 bases between them. As DNA, the CDR3 is TGTGCCAGCAGCTTAGTCGGGGGGCTCGATGTGAATGAGCAGTTCTTC. This gives the protein CASSLVGGLDVNEQFF.

The rearrangement joins TRBV18 to TRBJ2-1; D is uncertain. With 6 bases removed from V and 1 base from J, the gap between germline ends came to 10 bases. CDR1 and CDR2 from the germline V gene are KGHSH and LQKENI. The length of the CDR3 is 14 residues. The CDR3 DNA follows: TGTGCCAGCTCCCCGACCGGGTCCTACAATGAGCAGTTCTTC. As protein: CASSPTGSYNEQFF.

The gene calls are TRBV19 and TRBJ2-3; D is uncertain. This CDR3 has 13 residues. V dropped 1 base and J dropped 5 bases, with 7 bases sitting between them. Germline V gives CDR1 LNHDA, CDR2 SQIVND (reference sequence). The CDR3 sequence is CASSIVTGDTQYF. The CDR3 DNA reads TGTGCCAGTAGTATAGTGACGGGAGATACGCAGTATTTT.

This chain uses TRBV7-6 with TRBJ2-3, with 10 bases identical to TRBD2. After removal of 4 bases from V and 2 bases from J, the junction contained 15 bases not matched to a gene. The germline gives CDR1 SGHVS, CDR2 FNYEAQ. CDR3 size: 19 residues. The CDR3 protein is CASSSPPGGLALPTDTQYF. Here the CDR3 DNA reads TGTGCCAGCAGCTCTCCCCCGGGGGGACTAGCGCTTCCCACAGATACGCAGTATTTT.

The chain combines TRBV5-1 with TRBJ2-5, with 8 bases identical to TRBD1. The V gene's germline CDR1 is SGHRS and CDR2 YFSETQ. The CDR3 length is 15 residues. J lost 3 bases, V lost 3 bases, and 7 bases had no gene match. The CDR3 nucleotides read TGCGCCAGCAGCTCGTTGTACAGGGGGGAAGAGACCCAGTACTTC. The encoded protein is CASSSLYRGEETQYF.

This chain connects TRBV27 to TRBJ2-7; TRBD2 agrees at 8 bases. V shed 6 bases, J shed 1 base, and the junction held 2 bases outside the gene matches. CDR1 and CDR2 from the germline V gene are MNHEY and SMNVEV (reference sequence). There are 13 residues in the CDR3. The CDR3, as DNA: TGTGCCAGCAGCCGCGGGGGGTCCTACGAGCAGTACTTC. Its protein is CASSRGGSYEQYF.

The J gene is TRBJ2-1, the V gene TRBV28, with D possibly matching TRBD1 (5 bases). V was shortened by 6 bases and J by 8 bases, with 11 bases between the two germline ends. This CDR3 contains 12 residues. CDR1 and CDR2 (germline): MDHEN, SYDVKM. The CDR3 nucleotides are TGTGCCAGCAGCCTACAGGAGTATGAGCAGTTCTTC. Residues: CASSLQEYEQFF. The whole variable domain, filled in from reference TRBV28 and TRBJ2-1, reads DVKVTQSSRYLVKRTGEKVFLECVQDMDHENMFWYRQDPGLGLRLIYFSYDVKMKEKGDIPEGYSVSREKKERFSLILESASTNQTSMYLCASSLQEYEQFFGPGTRLTVL.

The CDR3 DNA reads as TGTGCCAGCAGTTTATCCTGGGGGCAGGGGGCTCAGCCCCAGCATTTT. Encoded protein: CASSLSWGQGAQPQHF. The V and J genes are TRBV27 and TRBJ1-5, with TRBD1 matching 8 bases. The ends lost 0 bases at V and 6 bases at J; junction bases unmatched: 7. This CDR3 spans 16 amino acids. CDR1 is MNHEY and CDR2 is SMNVEV in the germline V gene (reference sequence).

The CDR3 sequence is CASSIGRERDEQYF. The CDR3 nucleotides are TGTGCCAGTAGTATAGGCAGAGAGAGGGACGAGCAGTACTTC. The rearrangement links TRBV19 to TRBJ2-7, with D possibly TRBD2 on 5 matching bases. CDR1 is LNHDA and CDR2 is SQIVND in the germline V gene (reference sequence). The CDR3 loop spans 14 amino acids. V lost 1 base to trimming and J lost 5 bases, with 12 bases between them.

This chain uses TRBV6-5 with TRBJ1-2; 7 positions agree with TRBD1. Germline V gene sequence: CDR1 MNHEY, CDR2 SVGAGI. The CDR3 has 15 residues. V lost 5 bases and J lost 7; bases outside the gene matches: 13. The CDR3 spells CASSTLEGGRVGYTF. The CDR3, as DNA: TGTGCCAGCAGTACCCTCGAAGGGGGCAGGGTTGGCTACACCTTC.

The chain couples TRBV5-6 to TRBJ2-3, with 8 bases fitting TRBD1. The CDR3 extends over 16 amino acids. The germline V gene encodes CDR1 SGHDT and CDR2 YYEEEE. V was clipped by 3 bases and J by 2 bases; unmatched bases: 8. CDR3 nucleotides: TGTGCCAGCAGCTCGTACAGGGGGTATGCCACAGATACGCAGTATTTT. This codes for CASSSYRGYATDTQYF.